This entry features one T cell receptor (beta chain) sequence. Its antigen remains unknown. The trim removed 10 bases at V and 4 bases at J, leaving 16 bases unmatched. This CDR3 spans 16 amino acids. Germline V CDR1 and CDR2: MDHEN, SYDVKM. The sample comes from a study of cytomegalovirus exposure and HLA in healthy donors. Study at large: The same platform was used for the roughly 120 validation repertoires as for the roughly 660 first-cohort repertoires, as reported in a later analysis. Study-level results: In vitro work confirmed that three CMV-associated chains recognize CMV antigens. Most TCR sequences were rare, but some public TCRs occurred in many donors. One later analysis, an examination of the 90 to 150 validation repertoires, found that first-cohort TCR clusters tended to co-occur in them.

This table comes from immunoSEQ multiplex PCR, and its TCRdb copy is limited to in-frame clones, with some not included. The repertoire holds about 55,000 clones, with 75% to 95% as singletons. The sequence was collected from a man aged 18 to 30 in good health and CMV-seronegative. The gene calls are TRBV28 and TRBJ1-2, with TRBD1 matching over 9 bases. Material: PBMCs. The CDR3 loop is CATTQTTGGAGYGYTF. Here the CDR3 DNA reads TGTGCCACAACCCAAACAACAGGGGGCGCTGGCTATGGCTACACCTTC.